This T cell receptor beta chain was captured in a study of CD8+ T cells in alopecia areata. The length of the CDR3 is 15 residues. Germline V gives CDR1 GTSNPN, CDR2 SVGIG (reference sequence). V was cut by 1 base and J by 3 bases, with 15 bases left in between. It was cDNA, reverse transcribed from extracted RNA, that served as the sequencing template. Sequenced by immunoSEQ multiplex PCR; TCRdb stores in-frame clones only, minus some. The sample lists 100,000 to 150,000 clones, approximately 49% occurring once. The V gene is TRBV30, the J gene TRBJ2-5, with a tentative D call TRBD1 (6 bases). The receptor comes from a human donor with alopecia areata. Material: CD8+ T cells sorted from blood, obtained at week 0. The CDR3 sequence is CAWSGGGAPKETQYF. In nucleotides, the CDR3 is TGTGCCTGGAGTGGAGGGGGAGCTCCGAAAGAGACCCAGTACTTC.